This passage covers 5 T cell receptor beta chains from one sample sequenced in a study of blood T cell repertoires in COVID-19. Clones were read by immunoSEQ multiplex PCR, and TCRdb kept only the in-frame ones, dropping some. The repertoire holds about 36,000 clones, with roughly nine tenths as singletons. Sequencing input: peripheral blood. Receptors originate from an older man with acute or convalescent COVID-19.

The chain employs TRBV2 and TRBJ1-5, with 8 nucleotides matching TRBD1. With V trimmed by 7 bases and J by 1 base, 6 bases remained unmatched. From germline, CDR1 is SNHLY and CDR2 FYNNEI. This CDR3 has 15 amino acids. The CDR3 spells CASTQDRASNQPQHF. The CDR3, as DNA: TGTGCCAGCACCCAGGACAGGGCGAGCAATCAGCCCCAGCATTTT.

This chain connects TRBV24-1 to TRBJ2-5, with 9 bases identical to TRBD2. Germline V gives CDR1 KGHDR, CDR2 SFDVKD. The CDR3 runs 15 residues. Trimming took 6 bases from V and 5 from J; bases not matched to a gene: 9. The CDR3 here is CATSLRLAAGETQYF. Here the CDR3 DNA reads TGTGCCACCAGTCTTAGACTAGCGGCGGGGGAGACCCAGTACTTC.

A few counts support this clone. The V call is TRBV5-6, the J call TRBJ2-2; D gene ambiguous. Germline CDR1 and CDR2: SGHDT and YYEEEE. The CDR3 totals 12 residues. With 3 bases removed from V and 5 bases from J, the gap between germline ends came to 5 bases. The CDR3 sequence is CASSSTTGELFF. The CDR3 bases are TGTGCCAGCAGCTCGACTACCGGGGAGCTGTTTTTT.

The chain links TRBV7-8 to TRBJ1-2; 12 bases are a match to TRBD1. With 4 bases clipped from V and 6 bases from J, the junction kept 6 bases outside the gene matches. This CDR3 comprises 15 residues. CDR1 SGHVS and CDR2 FQNEAQ come from the germline V gene. The CDR3 region is CASSSGTGGRDGYTF. The CDR3 DNA is TGTGCCAGCAGCTCCGGGACAGGGGGCCGGGATGGCTACACCTTC. The full variable domain, with the rest looked up from reference TRBV7-8 and TRBJ1-2, is GAGVSQSPRYKVAKRGQDVALRCDPISGHVSLFWYQQALGQGPEFLTYFQNEAQLDKSGLPSDRFFAERPEGSVSTLKIQRTQQEDSAVYLCASSSGTGGRDGYTFGSGTRLTVV.

V and J are TRBV18 and TRBJ2-2; 10 positions agree with TRBD2. The trim removed 1 base at V and 2 bases at J, leaving 7 bases unmatched. The CDR3 has 18 amino acids. Germline CDR1 reads KGHSH; CDR2 reads LQKENI. CDR3 in DNA: TGTGCCAGCTCACCACGGACAGCGGGAGGGCCCAACACCGGGGAGCTGTTTTTT. Its translation: CASSPRTAGGPNTGELFF.